The next 32 T cell receptor beta chains were all read from a single sample in a study of STAT3 mutations in large granular lymphocyte leukemia. Study-level results: In T-cell large granular lymphocyte leukemia, about half of patients showed multiple immunodominant subclonotypes.

The antigens of these receptors remain unknown. TCRdb's copy holds only in-frame clones and misses some; the assay was immunoSEQ multiplex PCR. The sample contains about 9,400 clones, approximately 88% of which appear only once. The sequencing input was peripheral blood mononuclear cells. These receptors were obtained from a man of 80 years or more with T-cell large granular lymphocyte leukemia. Some clones in this sample may be carry-over from other donors' samples.

The V gene is TRBV11-2, the J gene TRBJ2-7; D remains ambiguous. Germline V lookup: CDR1 SGHAT, CDR2 FQNNGV. This CDR3 has 11 residues. The V end lost 5 bases, the J end lost 4 bases, and 6 bases lay between the germline ends. CDR3 sequence reads: CASSIQYEQYF. The CDR3 DNA sequence: TGTGCCAGCAGCATTCAGTACGAGCAGTACTTC.

The chain couples TRBV7-9 to TRBJ2-2, with 12 bases aligning to TRBD2. Germline V gives CDR1 SEHNR, CDR2 FQNEAQ (reference sequence). The CDR3 is 15 residues long. With V trimmed by 7 bases and J by 5 bases, 5 bases remained unmatched. The CDR3 spells CASNGLAGSTGELFF. The DNA for the CDR3 is TGTGCCAGCAACGGACTAGCGGGATCAACCGGGGAGCTGTTTTTT.

V usage is TRBV10-3 and J usage is TRBJ2-7; D might be TRBD1 (6 bases). Germline V CDR1 and CDR2: ENHRY, SYGVKD. Deletions cut 10 bases from V and 4 bases from J, with 17 bases between. This CDR3 region has 13 residues. The CDR3: CATETDRRYEQYF. In DNA form, the CDR3 reads TGTGCCACAGAGACGGACAGAAGATACGAGCAGTACTTC.

The chain combines TRBV27 with TRBJ1-2; TRBD1 matches 10 bases. V was clipped by 4 bases and J by 8 bases; unmatched bases: 13. CDR1 MNHEY and CDR2 SMNVEV come from the germline V gene (reference sequence). This CDR3 contains 16 residues. DNA for the CDR3: TGTGCCAGCAGTTCAAGACAGGGGGCGAGTTCTGGGGGCTACACCTTC. This codes for CASSSRQGASSGGYTF.

The chain is built from TRBV5-1 and TRBJ2-5; D not certain. CDR1 SGHRS and CDR2 YFSETQ come from the germline V gene. The CDR3 covers 14 residues. V lost 6 bases, J lost 3 bases, and 15 bases lay in between. CDR3 coding DNA: TGCGCCAGCAAGGTGGCAGAGACGAAAGAGACCCAGTACTTC. Translated: CASKVAETKETQYF.

The chain joins TRBV5-1 to TRBJ2-7; D unresolved. V shed 4 bases and J shed 2 bases, with 13 bases lying between them. Germline V gene data show CDR1 as SGHRS and CDR2 as YFSETQ. This CDR3 comprises 14 residues. CDR3 residues: CASSPGETPYEQYF. CDR3 DNA: TGCGCCAGCAGCCCTGGAGAGACGCCCTACGAGCAGTACTTC.

The chain has TRBV7-9 and TRBJ1-4; a weak D match, TRBD1 (5 bases). Germline V CDR1 and CDR2: SEHNR, FQNEAQ (reference sequence). V was shortened by 5 bases and J by 5 bases, with 12 bases between the two germline ends. The CDR3 is 14 amino acids. The CDR3 sequence: CASSPVGRNEKLFF. DNA for the CDR3: TGTGCCAGCAGCCCCGTGGGGCGGAATGAAAAACTGTTTTTT.

This chain connects TRBV5-1 to TRBJ2-3; 9 nucleotides align to TRBD2. CDR1 SGHRS and CDR2 YFSETQ come from the germline V gene. The CDR3 is 19 residues long. With V trimmed by 1 base and J by 3 bases, 15 bases remained unmatched. This CDR3 reads CASSLRGRLAVPMTDTQYF. The CDR3 bases are TGCGCCAGCAGCTTGCGGGGGCGACTAGCGGTTCCCATGACAGATACGCAGTATTTT.

The genes are TRBV18 and TRBJ2-1; a possible D gene is TRBD1 (5 bases). The CDR3 has 12 amino acids. Germline V CDR1 and CDR2: KGHSH, LQKENI. Trimming shortened V by 1 base and J by 9 bases, and 7 bases separated the two germline ends. DNA of the CDR3: TGTGCCAGCTCACCACTAGGGGTTGAGCAGTTCTTC. Translated: CASSPLGVEQFF.

This clone occurred a few times. The rearrangement links TRBV5-1 to TRBJ1-1; D gene ambiguous. CDR1 is SGHRS, CDR2 YFSETQ, per germline. CDR3 length equals 13 residues. Trimming cost V 3 bases and J 1 base, with 7 bases left between them. The CDR3, as DNA: TGCGCCAGCAGCTCGCAAGGGAACACTGAAGCTTTCTTT. This gives the protein CASSSQGNTEAFF.

Notes on this clone: Relative to the germline gene, one junction end is altered; a read error may explain this. The V call is TRBV7-7, the J call TRBJ2-2; no clear D gene. The germline V gene encodes CDR1 SSHAT and CDR2 FNYEAQ (reference sequence). This CDR3 region has 13 residues. The CDR3 sequence is CASSLSSAGELFF. CDR3 DNA: TGTGCTAGCAGCCTCTCCAGCGCCGGGGAGCTGTTTTTT.

The genes are TRBV5-1 and TRBJ1-1, with D unclear. There are 13 residues in the CDR3. V lost 2 bases, J lost 4 bases, and 9 bases lay in between. CDR1 is SGHRS and CDR2 is YFSETQ in the germline V gene. DNA for the CDR3: TGCGCCAGCAGCTTCGGGGAAGTCACTGAAGCTTTCTTT. Its protein product is CASSFGEVTEAFF. Full variable domain (remainder filled in from reference TRBV5-1 and TRBJ1-1): KAGVTQTPRYLIKTRGQQVTLSCSPISGHRSVSWYQQTPGQGLQFLFEYFSETQRNKGNFPGRFSGRQFSNSRSEMNVSTLELGDSALYLCASSFGEVTEAFFGQGTRLTVV.

The chain has TRBV7-4 and TRBJ1-3; D is unclear. Germline V gene sequence: CDR1 SGHVT, CDR2 SQSDAQ. The CDR3 is 16 residues long. V dropped 2 bases and J dropped 0 bases, with 11 bases sitting between them. CDR3 coding DNA: TGTGCCAGCAGCTTATATTGGTGGAGCTCTGGAAACACCATATATTTT. Its protein product is CASSLYWWSSGNTIYF. The entire variable domain, with the rest obtained from reference TRBV7-4 and TRBJ1-3, is as follows: GAGVSQSPRYKVAKRGRDVALRCDSISGHVTLYWYRQTLGQGSEVLTYSQSDAQRDKSGRPSGRFSAERPERSVSTLKIQRTEQGDSAVYLCASSLYWWSSGNTIYFGEGSWLTVV.

CDR3 nucleotides: TGTGCCACCAAGTTCTCTGGGGCCAACGTCCTGACTTTC. Translation gives CATKFSGANVLTF. V is TRBV7-2 and J is TRBJ2-6, with D hard to call. V shed 10 bases and J shed 0 bases, with 7 bases lying between them. CDR1 and CDR2 (germline): SGHTA, FQGNSA. The CDR3 has 13 residues.

This chain joins TRBV10-2 and TRBJ2-4; D possibly corresponds to TRBD2 (6 bases). The germline gives CDR1 WSHSY, CDR2 SAAADI. The CDR3 loop spans 16 amino acids. V was cut by 0 bases and J by 4 bases, with 13 bases left in between. CDR3 region: CASSESGSGIKNIQYF. The CDR3 coding sequence is TGCGCCAGCAGTGAGTCTGGTAGCGGAATAAAAAACATTCAGTACTTC.

This chain joins TRBV5-1 and TRBJ1-2; D ambiguous. V was pared by 5 bases and J by 2 bases, with 19 bases between. This CDR3 is built from 16 residues. Germline V lookup: CDR1 SGHRS, CDR2 YFSETQ. CDR3 DNA: TGCGCCAGCAGAGGCGACACCAGCCTGAGAAACTATGGCTACACCTTC. This gives the protein CASRGDTSLRNYGYTF.

The chain joins TRBV5-1 to TRBJ2-3, with 10 bases aligning to TRBD2. This CDR3 has 16 residues. V gave up 4 bases and J gave up 4 bases; unmatched junction bases: 9. The germline V gene encodes CDR1 SGHRS and CDR2 YFSETQ. CDR3 sequence: CASSNGGTSGADTQYF. CDR3 nucleotides: TGCGCCAGCAGCAACGGTGGAACTAGCGGGGCAGATACGCAGTATTTT. Using reference TRBV5-1 and TRBJ2-3 for the parts outside the CDR3, the full variable domain is KAGVTQTPRYLIKTRGQQVTLSCSPISGHRSVSWYQQTPGQGLQFLFEYFSETQRNKGNFPGRFSGRQFSNSRSEMNVSTLELGDSALYLCASSNGGTSGADTQYFGPGTRLTVL.

V is TRBV5-1 and J is TRBJ2-5; 14 bases map to TRBD2. Germline V gene lookup returns CDR1 SGHRS and CDR2 YFSETQ. The CDR3 contains 18 residues. After removal of 0 bases from V and 5 bases from J, the junction contained 9 bases not matched to a gene. CDR3 loop: CASSLVGLAGGLRETQYF. CDR3 in DNA: TGCGCCAGCAGCTTGGTCGGACTAGCGGGGGGCCTCCGGGAGACCCAGTACTTC. Based on the CDR3 plus reference TRBV5-1 and TRBJ2-5, the full variable domain is KAGVTQTPRYLIKTRGQQVTLSCSPISGHRSVSWYQQTPGQGLQFLFEYFSETQRNKGNFPGRFSGRQFSNSRSEMNVSTLELGDSALYLCASSLVGLAGGLRETQYFGPGTRLLVL.

CDR3 DNA: TGTGCCAGCAGTCGGGGTGCTAACTATGGCTACACCTTC. Translating it yields CASSRGANYGYTF. V is TRBV27 and J is TRBJ1-2; D remains unclear. Germline assignment: CDR1 MNHEY and CDR2 SMNVEV (reference sequence). This CDR3 spans 13 amino acids. V lost 5 bases, J lost 0 bases, and 7 bases lay in between.

The rearrangement links TRBV6-5 to TRBJ2-7; 8 bases align to TRBD1. Germline-derived CDR1 and CDR2 are MNHEY and SVGAGI. This CDR3 is built from 14 residues. V shed 2 bases and J 5 bases; nucleotides not matched to a gene: 5. CDR3 loop: CASSYLQGAHEQYF. The CDR3 DNA reads TGTGCCAGCAGTTACCTGCAGGGGGCTCACGAGCAGTACTTC.

The genes are TRBV18 and TRBJ2-7; a weak D match, TRBD2 (6 bases). CDR3 length: 15 residues. CDR1 and CDR2 (germline): KGHSH, LQKENI. With 3 bases removed from V and 3 bases from J, the gap between germline ends came to 15 bases. The CDR3 loop is CASSPGQGGGYEQYF. As DNA, the CDR3 is TGTGCCAGCTCACCGGGGCAGGGAGGCGGCTACGAGCAGTACTTC.

For the CDR3, the DNA is TGTGCCAGCAGTGGCCGGGTTGGGGGGAATTCACCCCTCCACTTT. Translation gives CASSGRVGGNSPLHF. The chain employs TRBV6-5 and TRBJ1-6, with a possible D match to TRBD1 (5 bases). Germline CDR1 MNHEY, CDR2 SVGAGI. The V end was cut by 5 bases, the J end by 7 bases, with 15 bases between. The CDR3 has 15 amino acids.

The CDR3 DNA sequence: TGTGCCAGCAGCCAGGGACAGGGGGGAGGCTACACCTTC. Translation: CASSQGQGGGYTF. This chain links TRBV5-4 with TRBJ1-2, with TRBD1 matching over 11 bases. CDR3 length equals 13 residues. Per the germline V gene, CDR1 is SGHNT and CDR2 is YYREEE (reference sequence). V lost 4 bases and J lost 8; bases outside the gene matches: 4.

The chain carries TRBV12-5 and TRBJ2-4; possibly TRBD2 for D (5 bases). Germline-derived CDR1 and CDR2 are LGHNT and FRNRAP. V was trimmed by 5 bases and J by 8 bases, leaving 10 bases between them. The CDR3 runs to 12 residues. The CDR3 protein is CASGPGRDIQYF. CDR3 nucleotides: TGTGCTAGTGGTCCCGGGCGGGACATTCAGTACTTC.

The rearrangement joins TRBV6-1 to TRBJ2-7; either TRBD1 or TRBD2 may fit D (6 bases each). The CDR3 is 15 residues long. Trimming removed 7 bases at V and 0 bases at J, with 16 bases between. Germline V gene sequence: CDR1 MNHNS, CDR2 SASEGT. CDR3 sequence reads: CASTQGGTNSYEQYF. The CDR3 region has the DNA TGTGCCAGCACCCAAGGGGGGACAAACTCCTACGAGCAGTACTTC.

The rearrangement joins TRBV30 to TRBJ1-3, with D uncertain. The CDR3 loop spans 15 amino acids. Germline V lookup: CDR1 GTSNPN, CDR2 SVGIG (reference sequence). Trimming cost V 0 bases and J 2 bases, with 11 bases left between them. CDR3 coding DNA: TGTGCCTGGAGTGTAAGAGGGAGCACTGGAAACACCATATATTTT. Residues: CAWSVRGSTGNTIYF.

This chain uses TRBV30 with TRBJ1-1; TRBD1 is a possible D gene (6 bases). The ends were cut back, 2 bases at V and 5 bases at J, with 15 bases in the middle. Looked up from germline, CDR1 is GTSNPN and CDR2 is SVGIG (reference sequence). The CDR3 length is 14 residues. CDR3: CAWSSGGAGTEAFF. The CDR3 bases are TGTGCCTGGAGTTCTGGGGGGGCGGGGACTGAAGCTTTCTTT. Complete variable domain (other parts from reference TRBV30 and TRBJ1-1): SQTIHQWPATLVQPVGSPLSLECTVEGTSNPNLYWYRQAAGRGLQLLFYSVGIGQISSEVPQNLSASRPQDRQFILSSKKLLLSDSGFYLCAWSSGGAGTEAFFGQGTRLTVV.

The chain is built from TRBV29-1 and TRBJ2-5; the match to TRBD2 covers 13 bases. The CDR3 consists of 13 residues. V shed 7 bases, J shed 5 bases, and the junction held 4 bases outside the gene matches. Per the germline V gene, CDR1 is SQVTM and CDR2 is ANQGSEA. The CDR3 sequence is CSERTSGGETQYF. CDR3 coding DNA: TGCAGCGAAAGGACTAGCGGGGGTGAGACCCAGTACTTC.

This chain connects TRBV2 to TRBJ2-3, with 7 bases identical to TRBD2. The CDR3 sequence is 13 residues long. The germline V gene has CDR1 SNHLY and CDR2 FYNNEI. Germline trimming cut 5 bases from V and 2 bases from J; bases unmatched to any gene: 1. The CDR3 nucleotides are TGTGCCAGCAGTCGGGACTACACAGATACGCAGTATTTT. Its protein is CASSRDYTDTQYF.

The genes are TRBV5-1 and TRBJ2-3, with D unclear. The CDR3 is 12 residues long. The V and J ends lost 4 bases and 2 bases respectively, with 5 bases between them. Germline assignment: CDR1 SGHRS and CDR2 YFSETQ. Here the CDR3 reads CASSPSTDTQYF. CDR3 in DNA: TGCGCCAGCAGCCCATCCACAGATACGCAGTATTTT.

The V gene is TRBV10-3, the J gene TRBJ2-7, with a tentative D call TRBD1 (6 bases). The germline V gene has CDR1 ENHRY and CDR2 SYGVKD. The V gene lost 8 bases and the J gene lost 2 bases, with 16 bases spanning the gap. The CDR3 loop spans 14 amino acids. The DNA of the CDR3 is TGTGCCATCGGGGTGGGGGCGACCCCCTACGAGCAGTACTTC. Translated, it gives CAIGVGATPYEQYF.

The V gene is TRBV12-5, the J gene TRBJ2-1, with no clear D. The CDR3 runs to 17 residues. CDR1 and CDR2 from the germline V gene are LGHNT and FRNRAP. V lost 2 bases to trimming and J lost 2 bases, with 16 bases between them. CDR3 coding DNA: TGTGCTAGTGGTTTGACTAACCTGCCAGCTCCCTACAATGAGCAGTTCTTC. Its translation is CASGLTNLPAPYNEQFF.